What follows is one T cell receptor beta chain and its context. This clonotype has only a few counts. Its antigen is still unknown. Base-call qualities are not available, and no considerably larger clone is one nucleotide away. The data originate from a study of response to subunit inactivated influenza vaccine listed by TCRdb under 2018. For the wider study: The study used deep quantitative T cell receptor repertoire profiling to track responses to a trivalent subunit inactivated influenza vaccine. Paper-wide results and their limitations: It was suggested by the authors that each seasonal influenza vaccination may recruit only a limited number of new T cells.

Libraries came from RT-PCR. The instrument given in TCRdb is Illumina HiSeq 2500. The public reads were quality trimmed at Q25 with fastp and then assembled into clones with MiXCR by TCRdb, keeping productive beta chains. Duplicate CDR3 protein sequences are folded into a single record with the most common DNA and genes. The sample includes 200,000 to 300,000 distinct CDR3 sequences, with 12% observed a single time. Clones ranked in the top ten supply approximately 7.8% of the sample. This clonotype originated in a man aged 50-60 years who received an inactivated influenza vaccine. Donor details come from another sample of the same person, matched by shared clones. The sample here was non-naive T cells sorted from PBMCs, taken less than 15 days before vaccination. What this sample's cell subset or site label stands for: memory T cell fraction.

CDR3 protein: CASSQDFRQTIQETQYF. The DNA is TGCGCCAGCAGCCAAGATTTTCGGCAGACCATCCAAGAGACCCAGTACTTC. The chain links TRBV4-1 with TRBJ2-5; no D gene can be assigned with confidence. V is cut by 0 bases and J by 1 base, and the space between the germline ends is 15 bases. Looking up the germline V gene yields CDR1 MGHRA and CDR2 YSYEKL. The CDR3 runs 17 amino acids, cysteine and phenylalanine included. Here the CDR3 DNA is all that survives: 51 bases in frame from base 1.